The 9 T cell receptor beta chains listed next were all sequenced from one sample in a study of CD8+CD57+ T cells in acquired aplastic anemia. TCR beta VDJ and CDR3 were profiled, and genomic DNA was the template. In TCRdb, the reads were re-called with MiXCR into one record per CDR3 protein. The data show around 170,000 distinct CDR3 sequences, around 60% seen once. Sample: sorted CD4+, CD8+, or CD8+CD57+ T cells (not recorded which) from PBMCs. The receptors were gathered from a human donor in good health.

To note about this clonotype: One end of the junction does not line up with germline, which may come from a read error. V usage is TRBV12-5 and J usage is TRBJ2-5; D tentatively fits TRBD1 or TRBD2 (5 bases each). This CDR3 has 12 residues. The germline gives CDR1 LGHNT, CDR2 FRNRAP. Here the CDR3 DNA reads TGTGCTAGTGTTCAACCGGGACGCGGCAGTGTGTTC. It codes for CASVQPGRGSVF.

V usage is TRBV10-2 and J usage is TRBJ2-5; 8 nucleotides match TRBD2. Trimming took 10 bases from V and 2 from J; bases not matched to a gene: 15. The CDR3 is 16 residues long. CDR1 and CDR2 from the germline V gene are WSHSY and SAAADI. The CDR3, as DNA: TGCGCCATCCCTCTTAGGTTAGCGGGGTCACAAGAGACCCAGTACTTC. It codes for CAIPLRLAGSQETQYF.

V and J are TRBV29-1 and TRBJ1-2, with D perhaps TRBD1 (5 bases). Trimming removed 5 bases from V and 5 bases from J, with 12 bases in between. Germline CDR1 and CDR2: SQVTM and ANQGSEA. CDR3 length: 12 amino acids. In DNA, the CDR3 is TGCAGCGTTAGAGAGGGGCGATATGGCTACACCTTC. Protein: CSVREGRYGYTF.

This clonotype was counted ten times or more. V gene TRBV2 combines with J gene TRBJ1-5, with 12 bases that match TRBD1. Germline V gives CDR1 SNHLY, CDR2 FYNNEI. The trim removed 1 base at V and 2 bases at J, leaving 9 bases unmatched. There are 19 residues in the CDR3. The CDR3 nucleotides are TGTGCCAGCAGTGAAGTTTTGGGACAGGGGGCTGCCGGCAATCAGCCCCAGCATTTT. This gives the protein CASSEVLGQGAAGNQPQHF.

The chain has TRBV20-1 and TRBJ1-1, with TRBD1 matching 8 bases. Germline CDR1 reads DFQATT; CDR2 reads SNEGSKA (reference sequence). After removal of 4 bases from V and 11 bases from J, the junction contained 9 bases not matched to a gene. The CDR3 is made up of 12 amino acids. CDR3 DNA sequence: TGCAGTGCTATGGACAGGGCGGGTCGTGCTTTCTTT. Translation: CSAMDRAGRAFF.

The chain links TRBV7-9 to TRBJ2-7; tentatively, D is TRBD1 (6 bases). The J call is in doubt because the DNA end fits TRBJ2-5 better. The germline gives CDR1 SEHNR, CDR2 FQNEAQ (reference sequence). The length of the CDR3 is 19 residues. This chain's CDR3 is CASSRQPGGFGTSQETQYF. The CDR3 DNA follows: TGTGCCAGCAGCCGTCAGCCTGGGGGCTTCGGGACCTCCCAAGAGACCCAGTACTTC.

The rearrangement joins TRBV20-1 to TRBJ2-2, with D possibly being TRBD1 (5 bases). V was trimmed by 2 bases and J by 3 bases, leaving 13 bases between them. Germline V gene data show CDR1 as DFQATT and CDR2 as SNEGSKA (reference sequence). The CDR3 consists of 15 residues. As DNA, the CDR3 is TGCAGTGCTAGATTGGGGCAGGCGGACACCGGGGAGCTGTTTTTT. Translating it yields CSARLGQADTGELFF.

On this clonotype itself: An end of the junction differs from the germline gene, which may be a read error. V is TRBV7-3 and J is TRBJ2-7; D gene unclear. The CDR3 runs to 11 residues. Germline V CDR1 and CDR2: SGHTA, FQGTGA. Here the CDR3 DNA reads TGTGCCAGCAGCTTGGTAAACGAGGAGTACTTC. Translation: CASSLVNEEYF. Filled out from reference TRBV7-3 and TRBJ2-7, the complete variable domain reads GAGVSQTPSNKVTEKGKYVELRCDPISGHTALYWYRQSLGQGPEFLIYFQGTGAADDSGLPNDRFFAVRPEGSVSTLKIQRTERGDSAVYLCASSLVNEEYFGPGTRLTVT.

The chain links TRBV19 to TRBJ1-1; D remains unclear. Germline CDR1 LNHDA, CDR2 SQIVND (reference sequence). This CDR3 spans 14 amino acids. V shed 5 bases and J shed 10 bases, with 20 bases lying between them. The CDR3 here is CASSSPGSLIGAFF. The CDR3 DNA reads TGTGCCAGTAGTTCCCCGGGCTCACTCATAGGAGCTTTCTTT.